A selection of T cell receptor beta chains follows, all from one sample in a study of T cells in Graves' hyperthyroidism and ophthalmopathy. TCRdb re-derived calls from the multiplex PCR reads in MiXCR, one entry per CDR3 protein. The sample contains some 800,000 distinct CDR3 sequences, more than 30% of which appear only once. The sample comprised blood. Source of these receptors: a man younger than 35 with Graves' hyperthyroidism. CDR3s leave out the opening cysteine and the closing phenylalanine or tryptophan.

J gene: TRBJ1-5
V gene: TRBV10-3
CDR3 protein: AFGGARNQPQH

J gene: TRBJ2-6
V gene: TRBV7-7
CDR3 protein: ARGVLT

J gene: TRBJ2-1
V gene: TRBV24-1
CDR3 protein: ATSDTSNEQF

J gene: TRBJ1-1
V gene: TRBV13
CDR3 protein: ASRYRGKTEAF

J gene: TRBJ2-7
V gene: TRBV7-7
CDR3 protein: ASSLSLEGSYEQY

J gene: TRBJ1-1
V gene: TRBV24-1
CDR3 protein: ATRGENTEAF

J gene: TRBJ2-5
V gene: TRBV2
CDR3 protein: ASSEEVSGQETQY

J gene: TRBJ1-5
V gene: TRBV6-1
CDR3 protein: ASNTQGLGNQPQH

J gene: TRBJ1-2
V gene: TRBV5-1
CDR3 protein: ASSLERGLVYGYT

J gene: TRBJ2-5
V gene: TRBV7-6
CDR3 protein: ASSRNWGEGETQY

J gene: TRBJ2-7
V gene: TRBV5-1
CDR3 protein: ASSQGTTDEQY

J gene: TRBJ2-7
V gene: TRBV2
CDR3 protein: ASSEGVGPGVRGEQY

J gene: TRBJ2-7
V gene: TRBV10-3
CDR3 protein: ASGPQGTEQY

J gene: TRBJ2-5
V gene: TRBV4-3
CDR3 protein: ASSQDAGTQETQY

J gene: TRBJ2-7
V gene: TRBV19
CDR3 protein: ASSGTAFYEQY

J gene: TRBJ1-5
V gene: TRBV25-1
CDR3 protein: ASRGRRYSNQPQH

J gene: TRBJ1-1
V gene: TRBV9
CDR3 protein: ASSPGTSRTEAF

J gene: TRBJ1-4
V gene: TRBV19
CDR3 protein: ASSGGKETNEKLF

J gene: TRBJ2-5
V gene: TRBV11-2
CDR3 protein: ASSLWEQEAQY